The 9 T cell receptor beta chains below were found in one sample sequenced in a study of cytomegalovirus exposure and HLA in healthy donors. Primers for the PCR totalled 60 Vbeta and 13 Jbeta. Assay used: immunoSEQ multiplex PCR; TCRdb lists only in-frame clones, some missing. The sample records about 200,000 clones, approximately 85% being singletons. Material: PBMCs. All receptors come from a girl between 10 and 17 years old in good health and CMV-seropositive.

The chain links TRBV6-1 to TRBJ1-5; 10 bases fit TRBD1. The CDR3 is made up of 15 amino acids. From germline, CDR1 is MNHNS and CDR2 SASEGT. Trimming cost V 7 bases and J 2 bases; bases outside gene matches: 5. CDR3 region: CASTGTGDGNQPQHF. The CDR3 coding sequence is TGTGCCAGCACCGGGACAGGGGACGGCAATCAGCCCCAGCATTTT.

This chain joins TRBV30 and TRBJ2-5; D may be TRBD2 (5 bases). Germline V gives CDR1 GTSNPN, CDR2 SVGIG (reference sequence). V lost 0 bases and J 5 bases, leaving 16 bases between the germline ends. CDR3 length: 15 residues. CDR3 residues: CAWSVRTQFGETQYF. DNA for the CDR3: TGTGCCTGGAGTGTAAGGACTCAATTCGGGGAGACCCAGTACTTC.

This clone was detected only a few times. CDR3 region: CASSRGQDGEAFF. As DNA, the CDR3 is TGTGCCAGCTCACGGGGACAGGATGGGGAAGCTTTCTTT. The chain uses TRBV18 and TRBJ1-1; TRBD1 agrees at 8 bases. CDR3 length: 13 amino acids. Germline trimming cut 4 bases from V and 8 bases from J; bases unmatched to any gene: 6. The V gene's germline CDR1 is KGHSH and CDR2 LQKENI. Filled out from reference TRBV18 and TRBJ1-1, the complete variable domain reads NAGVMQNPRHLVRRRGQEARLRCSPMKGHSHVYWYRQLPEEGLKFMVYLQKENIIDESGMPKERFSAEFPKEGPSILRIQQVVRGDSAAYFCASSRGQDGEAFFGQGTRLTVV.

This chain joins TRBV6-5 and TRBJ2-1, with D unclear. Germline V gene data show CDR1 as MNHEY and CDR2 as SVGAGI. V lost 4 bases and J lost 2, with 15 bases in between. The CDR3 extends over 16 amino acids. The CDR3 is CASSFSQTLAYNEQFF. The DNA for the CDR3 is TGTGCCAGCAGTTTCAGTCAAACATTGGCCTACAATGAGCAGTTCTTC.

V usage is TRBV19 and J usage is TRBJ2-2; D uncertain. The ends were cut back, 0 bases at V and 2 bases at J, with 4 bases in the middle. The germline CDR1 and CDR2 sequences are LNHDA and SQIVND (reference sequence). This CDR3 has 14 amino acids. DNA for the CDR3: TGTGCCAGTAGTATAGATCGTAACACCGGGGAGCTGTTTTTT. It codes for CASSIDRNTGELFF. Looking up the rest from reference TRBV19 and TRBJ2-2 gives the full variable domain: DGGITQSPKYLFRKEGQNVTLSCEQNLNHDAMYWYRQDPGQGLRLIYYSQIVNDFQKGDIAEGYSVSREKKESFPLTVTSAQKNPTAFYLCASSIDRNTGELFFGEGSRLTVL.

This chain uses TRBV30 with TRBJ2-7, with 9 bases fitting TRBD1. The germline CDR1 and CDR2 sequences are GTSNPN and SVGIG (reference sequence). The CDR3 runs to 14 residues. Trimming removed 4 bases from V and 3 bases from J; junction bases left unmatched: 7. CDR3 amino acids: CAWTKGQGIYEQYF. DNA for the CDR3: TGTGCCTGGACTAAGGGACAGGGTATCTACGAGCAGTACTTC.

The V call is TRBV6-5, the J call TRBJ1-1, with 8 bases lining up with TRBD1. The J segment lost 2 bases and the V segment lost 6 bases, leaving 8 bases of the junction unmatched. Germline CDR1 reads MNHEY; CDR2 reads SVGAGI. The CDR3 covers 15 residues. This chain's CDR3 is CASSAQDRGNTEAFF. CDR3 bases: TGTGCCAGCAGCGCACAAGACAGGGGAAACACTGAAGCTTTCTTT.

The V and J genes are TRBV5-1 and TRBJ2-7; D is ambiguous. The CDR3 sequence is 13 residues long. The germline V gene has CDR1 SGHRS and CDR2 YFSETQ. Between the trimmed V and J ends, which lost 1 base and 5 bases, there was a span of 10 bases. The DNA of the CDR3 is TGCGCCAGCAGCTTGTTTAACCCAGACGAGCAGTACTTC. As protein: CASSLFNPDEQYF.

This rearrangement joins TRBV6-5 to TRBJ2-3, with no clear D. The germline V gene encodes CDR1 MNHEY and CDR2 SVGAGI. V was pared by 7 bases and J by 0 bases, with 5 bases between. The CDR3 length is 12 residues. The CDR3 loop is CASTSSTDTQYF. CDR3 DNA sequence: TGTGCCAGCACTTCTAGCACAGATACGCAGTATTTT.